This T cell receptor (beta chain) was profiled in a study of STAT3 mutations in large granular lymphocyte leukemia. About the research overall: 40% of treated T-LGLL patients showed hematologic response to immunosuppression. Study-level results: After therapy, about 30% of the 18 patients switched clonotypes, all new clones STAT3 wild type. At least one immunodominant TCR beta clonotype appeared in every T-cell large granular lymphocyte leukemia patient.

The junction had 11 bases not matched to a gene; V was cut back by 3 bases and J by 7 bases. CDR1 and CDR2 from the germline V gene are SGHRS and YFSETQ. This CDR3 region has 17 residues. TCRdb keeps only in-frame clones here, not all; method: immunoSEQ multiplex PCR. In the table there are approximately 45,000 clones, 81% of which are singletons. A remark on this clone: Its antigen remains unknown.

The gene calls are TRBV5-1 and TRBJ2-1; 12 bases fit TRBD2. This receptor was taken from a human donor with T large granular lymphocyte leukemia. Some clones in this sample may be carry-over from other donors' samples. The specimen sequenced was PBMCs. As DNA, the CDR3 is TGCGCCAGCAGCTCGAACCAACTAGCGGGGGGCCTAAATGAGCAGTTCTTC. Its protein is CASSSNQLAGGLNEQFF.